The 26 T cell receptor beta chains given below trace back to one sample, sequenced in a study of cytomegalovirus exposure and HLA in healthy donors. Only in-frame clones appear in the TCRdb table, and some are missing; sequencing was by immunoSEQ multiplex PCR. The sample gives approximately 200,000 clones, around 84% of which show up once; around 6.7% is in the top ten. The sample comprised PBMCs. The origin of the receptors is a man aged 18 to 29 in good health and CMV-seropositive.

CDR3 amino acids: CASSFREAVVSGELFF. CDR3 coding DNA: TGTGCCAGCAGCTTTAGGGAGGCAGTAGTTTCCGGGGAGCTGTTTTTT. The chain joins TRBV7-2 to TRBJ2-2, with TRBD2 as a possible D gene (6 bases). The CDR3 loop spans 16 amino acids. V was trimmed by 3 bases and J by 6 bases, leaving 17 bases between them. Germline V gene data show CDR1 as SGHTA and CDR2 as FQGNSA.

CDR3 DNA: TGTGCCAGCAGTCTTTACTCCTACGAGCAGTACTTC. Translated: CASSLYSYEQYF. V and J are TRBV27 and TRBJ2-7; no clear D. Looked up from germline, CDR1 is MNHEY and CDR2 is SMNVEV (reference sequence). V was shortened by 5 bases and J by 0 bases, with 5 bases between the two germline ends. The CDR3 has 12 amino acids.

CDR3 sequence (DNA): TGCGCCAGCAGCTTGGTTCTAGCGGGAGGGCTCGACGAGCAGTACTTC. Its protein product is CASSLVLAGGLDEQYF. The J gene is TRBJ2-7, the V gene TRBV5-1; 12 nucleotides align to TRBD2. Germline loops: CDR1 SGHRS, CDR2 YFSETQ. J lost 5 bases, V lost 0 bases, and 6 bases had no gene match. The CDR3 covers 16 residues.

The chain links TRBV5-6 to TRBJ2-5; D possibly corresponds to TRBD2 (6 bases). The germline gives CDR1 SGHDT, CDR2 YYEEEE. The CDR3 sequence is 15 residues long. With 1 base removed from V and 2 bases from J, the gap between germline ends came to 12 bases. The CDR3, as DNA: TGTGCCAGCAGCTTGTTAGGGCGGGATCAAGAGACCCAGTACTTC. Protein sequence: CASSLLGRDQETQYF.

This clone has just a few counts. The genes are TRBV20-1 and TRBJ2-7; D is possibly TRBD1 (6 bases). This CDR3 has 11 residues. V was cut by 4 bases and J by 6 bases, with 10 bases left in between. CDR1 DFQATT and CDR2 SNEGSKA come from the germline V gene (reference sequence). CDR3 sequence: CSATTGPEQYF. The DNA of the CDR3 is TGCAGTGCTACAACAGGGCCCGAGCAGTACTTC.

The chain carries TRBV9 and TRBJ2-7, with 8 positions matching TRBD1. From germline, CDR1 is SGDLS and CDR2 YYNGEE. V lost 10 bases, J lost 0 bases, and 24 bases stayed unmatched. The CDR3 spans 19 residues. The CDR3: CAGRGTLPGTGIFSYEQYF. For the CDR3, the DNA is TGTGCCGGCCGAGGAACCCTACCCGGGACAGGTATTTTCTCCTACGAGCAGTACTTC.

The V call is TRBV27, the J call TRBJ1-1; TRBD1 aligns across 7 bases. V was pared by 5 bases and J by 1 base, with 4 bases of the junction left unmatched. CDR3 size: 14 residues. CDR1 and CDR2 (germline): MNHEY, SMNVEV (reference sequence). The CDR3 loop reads CASSLNRGNTEAFF. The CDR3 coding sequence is TGTGCCAGCAGTCTTAACAGGGGGAACACTGAAGCTTTCTTT.

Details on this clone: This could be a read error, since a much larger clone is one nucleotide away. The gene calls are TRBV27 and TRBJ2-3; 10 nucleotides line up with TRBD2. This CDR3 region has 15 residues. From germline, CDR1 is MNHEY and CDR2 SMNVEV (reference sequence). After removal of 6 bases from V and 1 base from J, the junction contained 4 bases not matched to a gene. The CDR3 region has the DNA TGTGCCAGCAGCCCCGGGACTAGCGGCACAGATACGCAGTATTTT. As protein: CASSPGTSGTDTQYF.

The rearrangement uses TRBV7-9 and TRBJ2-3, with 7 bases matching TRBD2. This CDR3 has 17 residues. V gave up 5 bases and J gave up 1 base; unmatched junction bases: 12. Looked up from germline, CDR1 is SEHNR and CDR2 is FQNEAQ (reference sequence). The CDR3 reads CASSRPRGGRGTDTQYF. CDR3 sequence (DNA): TGTGCCAGCAGCCGCCCAAGGGGAGGGAGAGGCACAGATACGCAGTATTTT.

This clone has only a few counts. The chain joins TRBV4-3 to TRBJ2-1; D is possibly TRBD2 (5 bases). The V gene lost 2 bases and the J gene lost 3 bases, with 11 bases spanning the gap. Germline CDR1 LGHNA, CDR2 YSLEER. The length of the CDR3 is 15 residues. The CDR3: CASSQNTGSYNEQFF. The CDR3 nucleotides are TGCGCCAGCAGCCAAAACACGGGAAGCTACAATGAGCAGTTCTTC.

Here the CDR3 DNA reads TGTGCCAGCAGGTTCCCTTTACTAGCGGGAATCTCCTACGAGCAGTACTTC. Its translation is CASRFPLLAGISYEQYF. The V and J genes are TRBV28 and TRBJ2-7; 10 nucleotides align to TRBD2. The germline V gene encodes CDR1 MDHEN and CDR2 SYDVKM. Germline trimming cut 6 bases from V and 0 bases from J; bases unmatched to any gene: 11. This CDR3 spans 17 amino acids.

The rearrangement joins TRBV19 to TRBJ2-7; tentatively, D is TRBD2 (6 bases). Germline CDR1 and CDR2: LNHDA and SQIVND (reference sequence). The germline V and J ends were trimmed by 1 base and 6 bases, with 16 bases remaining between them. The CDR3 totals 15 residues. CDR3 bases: TGTGCCAGTAGTATAGGGACACGATCGGGGGTCGAGCAGTACTTC. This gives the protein CASSIGTRSGVEQYF.

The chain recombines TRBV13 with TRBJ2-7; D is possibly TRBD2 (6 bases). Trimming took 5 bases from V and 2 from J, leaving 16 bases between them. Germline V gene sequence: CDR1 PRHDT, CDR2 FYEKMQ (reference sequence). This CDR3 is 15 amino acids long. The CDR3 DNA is TGTGCCAGCAGCCCCCGTGATAGCGGAGCCTACGAGCAGTACTTC. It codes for CASSPRDSGAYEQYF.

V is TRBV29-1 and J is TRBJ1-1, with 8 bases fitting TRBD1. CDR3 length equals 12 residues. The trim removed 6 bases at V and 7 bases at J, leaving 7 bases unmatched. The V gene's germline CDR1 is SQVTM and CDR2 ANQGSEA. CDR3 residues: CSVKVGTGEAFF. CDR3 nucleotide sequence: TGCAGCGTGAAGGTAGGGACAGGTGAAGCTTTCTTT.

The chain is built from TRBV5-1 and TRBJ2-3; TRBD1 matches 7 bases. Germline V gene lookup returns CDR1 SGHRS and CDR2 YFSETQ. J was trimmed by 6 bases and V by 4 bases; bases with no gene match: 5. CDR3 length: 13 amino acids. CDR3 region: CASSTRDSDTQYF. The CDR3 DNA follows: TGCGCCAGCAGCACCCGGGACAGCGATACGCAGTATTTT.

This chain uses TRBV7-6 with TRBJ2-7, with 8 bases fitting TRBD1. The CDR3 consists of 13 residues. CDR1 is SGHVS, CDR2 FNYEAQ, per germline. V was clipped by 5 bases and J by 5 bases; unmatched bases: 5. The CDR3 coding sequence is TGTGCCAGCAGCCACAGGGGGAAGAACGAGCAGTACTTC. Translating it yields CASSHRGKNEQYF.

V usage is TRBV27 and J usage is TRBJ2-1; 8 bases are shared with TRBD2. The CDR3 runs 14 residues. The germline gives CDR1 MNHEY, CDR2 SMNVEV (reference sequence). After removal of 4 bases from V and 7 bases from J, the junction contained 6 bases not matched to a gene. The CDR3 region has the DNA TGTGCCAGCAGTTCGGGGGGGGGTGGGAATGAGCAGTTCTTC. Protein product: CASSSGGGGNEQFF.

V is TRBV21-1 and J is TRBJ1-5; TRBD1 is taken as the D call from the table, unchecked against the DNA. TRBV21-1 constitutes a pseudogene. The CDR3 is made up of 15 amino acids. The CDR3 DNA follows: TGTGCCAGCAAGAGTGAGGACAGGGAAGATCAGCCCCAGCATTTT. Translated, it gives CASKSEDREDQPQHF.

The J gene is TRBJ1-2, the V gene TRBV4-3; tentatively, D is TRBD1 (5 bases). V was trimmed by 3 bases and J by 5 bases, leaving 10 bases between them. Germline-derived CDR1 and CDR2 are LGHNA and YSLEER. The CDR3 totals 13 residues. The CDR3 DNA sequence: TGCGCCAGCAGCCACCCCCGGGGGTATGGCTACACCTTC. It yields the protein CASSHPRGYGYTF.

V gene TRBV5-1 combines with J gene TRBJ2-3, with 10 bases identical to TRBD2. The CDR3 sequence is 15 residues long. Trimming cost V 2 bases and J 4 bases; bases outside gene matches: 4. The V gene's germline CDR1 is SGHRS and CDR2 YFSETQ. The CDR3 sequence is CASSFLAGVADTQYF. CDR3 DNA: TGCGCCAGCAGCTTTCTAGCGGGAGTTGCAGATACGCAGTATTTT.

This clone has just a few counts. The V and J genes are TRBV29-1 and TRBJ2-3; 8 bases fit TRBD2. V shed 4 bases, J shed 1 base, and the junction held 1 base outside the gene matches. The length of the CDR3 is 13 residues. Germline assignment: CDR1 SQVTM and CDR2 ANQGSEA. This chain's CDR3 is CSVGREGTDTQYF. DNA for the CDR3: TGCAGCGTTGGGCGGGAGGGCACAGATACGCAGTATTTT.

CDR3 in amino acids: CASGRDRTYEQYF. The CDR3 DNA follows: TGTGCCAGCGGCCGGGACAGAACCTACGAGCAGTACTTC. This chain joins TRBV27 and TRBJ2-7, with 7 bases aligning to TRBD1. Germline trimming cut 8 bases from V and 2 bases from J; bases unmatched to any gene: 6. CDR1 MNHEY and CDR2 SMNVEV come from the germline V gene (reference sequence). There are 13 residues in the CDR3.

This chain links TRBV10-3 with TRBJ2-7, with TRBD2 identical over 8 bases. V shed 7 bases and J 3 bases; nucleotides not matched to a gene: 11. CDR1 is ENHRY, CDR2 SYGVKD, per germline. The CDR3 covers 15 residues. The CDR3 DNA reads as TGTGCCATCATCGCGGGGGGCGATTTGGGCTACGAGCAGTACTTC. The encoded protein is CAIIAGGDLGYEQYF.

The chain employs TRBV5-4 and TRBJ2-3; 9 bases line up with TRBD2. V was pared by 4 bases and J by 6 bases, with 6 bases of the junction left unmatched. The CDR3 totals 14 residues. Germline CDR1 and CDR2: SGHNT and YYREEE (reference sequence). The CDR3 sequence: CASSSSGSWDTQYF. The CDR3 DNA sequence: TGTGCCAGCAGCAGTAGCGGGAGCTGGGATACGCAGTATTTT.

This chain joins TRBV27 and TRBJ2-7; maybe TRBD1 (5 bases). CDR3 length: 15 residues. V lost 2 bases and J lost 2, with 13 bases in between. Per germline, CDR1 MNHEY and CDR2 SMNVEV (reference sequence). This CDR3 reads CASSLTAGLTYEQYF. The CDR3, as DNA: TGTGCCAGCAGTTTAACGGCAGGGCTAACCTACGAGCAGTACTTC.

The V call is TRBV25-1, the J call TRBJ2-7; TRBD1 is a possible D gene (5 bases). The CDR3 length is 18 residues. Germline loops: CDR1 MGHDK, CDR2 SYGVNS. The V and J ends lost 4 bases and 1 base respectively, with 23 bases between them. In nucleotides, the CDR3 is TGTGCCAGCAGTGCCACATGGGGCGACGGTCAGGCGTCCTACGAGCAGTACTTC. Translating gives CASSATWGDGQASYEQYF.